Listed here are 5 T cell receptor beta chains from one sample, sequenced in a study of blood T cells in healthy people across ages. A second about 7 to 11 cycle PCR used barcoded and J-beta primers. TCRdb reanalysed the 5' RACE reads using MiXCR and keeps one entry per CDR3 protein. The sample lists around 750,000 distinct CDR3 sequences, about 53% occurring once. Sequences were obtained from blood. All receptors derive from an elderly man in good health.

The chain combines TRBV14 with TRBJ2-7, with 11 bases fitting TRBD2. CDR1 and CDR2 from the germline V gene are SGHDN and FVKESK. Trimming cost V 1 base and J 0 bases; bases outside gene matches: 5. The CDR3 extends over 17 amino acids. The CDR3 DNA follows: TGTGCCAGCAGCCAAGGGTTGCTAGCGGGAGGCTCCTACGAGCAGTACTTC. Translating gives CASSQGLLAGGSYEQYF.

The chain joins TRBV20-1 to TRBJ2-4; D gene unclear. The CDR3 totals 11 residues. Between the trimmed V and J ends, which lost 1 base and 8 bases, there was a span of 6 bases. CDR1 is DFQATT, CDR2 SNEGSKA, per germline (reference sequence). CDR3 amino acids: CSARVRDIQYF. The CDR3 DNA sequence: TGCAGTGCTAGAGTCCGGGACATTCAGTACTTC.

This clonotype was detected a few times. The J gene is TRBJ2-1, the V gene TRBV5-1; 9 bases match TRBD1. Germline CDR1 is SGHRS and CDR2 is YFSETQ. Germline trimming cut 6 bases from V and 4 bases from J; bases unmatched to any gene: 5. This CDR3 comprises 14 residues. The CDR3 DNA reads TGCGCCAGCACCCGGGACAGGGCGTACAATGAGCAGTTCTTC. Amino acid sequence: CASTRDRAYNEQFF.

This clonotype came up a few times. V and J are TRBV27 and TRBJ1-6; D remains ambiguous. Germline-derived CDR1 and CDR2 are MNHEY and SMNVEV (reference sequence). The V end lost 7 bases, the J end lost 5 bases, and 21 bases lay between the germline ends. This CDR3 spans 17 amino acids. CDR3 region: CASTAFKTPGNNSPLHF. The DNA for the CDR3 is TGTGCCAGCACTGCATTCAAGACTCCCGGGAATAATTCACCCCTCCACTTT.

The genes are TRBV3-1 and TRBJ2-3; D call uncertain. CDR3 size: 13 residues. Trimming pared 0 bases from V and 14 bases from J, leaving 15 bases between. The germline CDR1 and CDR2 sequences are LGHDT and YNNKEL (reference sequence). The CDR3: CASSQDPRSRAYF. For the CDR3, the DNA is TGTGCCAGCAGCCAAGATCCCCGGTCGCGCGCGTATTTT.